The 9 T cell receptor beta chains below come from one sample, sequenced in a study of blood T cell repertoires in COVID-19. Using immunoSEQ multiplex PCR, the repertoire was profiled, and TCRdb retains in-frame clones only, with some absent. The sample yields more than 90,000 clones, 75% to 90% seen once. Material: peripheral blood. The receptors derive from a man aged 65 to 79 with acute or convalescent COVID-19.

The genes are TRBV7-8 and TRBJ2-7; TRBD1 agrees at 10 bases. V was clipped by 4 bases and J by 1 base; unmatched bases: 4. This CDR3 spans 15 amino acids. CDR1 is SGHVS and CDR2 is FQNEAQ in the germline V gene. The CDR3 loop reads CASSYRTGGSYEQYF. As DNA, the CDR3 is TGTGCCAGCAGCTACAGGACAGGGGGGTCCTACGAGCAGTACTTC.

CDR3 in DNA: TGTGCCAGCTCACTCTCTGGACAGCCTGAAGCTTTCTTT. Its protein product is CASSLSGQPEAFF. The rearrangement joins TRBV18 to TRBJ1-1, with D maybe TRBD1 (6 bases). The CDR3 totals 13 residues. V was shortened by 4 bases and J by 6 bases, with 12 bases between the two germline ends. CDR1 KGHSH and CDR2 LQKENI come from the germline V gene.

V and J are TRBV13 and TRBJ2-3; 7 bases match TRBD2. The trim removed 2 bases at V and 1 base at J, leaving 9 bases unmatched. This CDR3 region has 17 residues. Germline V gene data show CDR1 as PRHDT and CDR2 as FYEKMQ (reference sequence). DNA for the CDR3: TGTGCCAGCAGCTTACTAGGCGGGAGAGGGGGCACAGATACGCAGTATTTT. This sequence encodes CASSLLGGRGGTDTQYF. The entire variable domain, with the rest obtained from reference TRBV13 and TRBJ2-3, is as follows: AAGVIQSPRHLIKEKRETATLKCYPIPRHDTVYWYQQGPGQDPQFLISFYEKMQSDKGSIPDRFSAQQFSDYHSELNMSSLELGDSALYFCASSLLGGRGGTDTQYFGPGTRLTVL.

V is TRBV18 and J is TRBJ2-1, with D perhaps TRBD1 (6 bases). Germline CDR1 and CDR2: KGHSH and LQKENI. Trimming took off 4 bases at V and 0 bases at J, with 10 bases between the two ends. CDR3 size: 15 residues. Here the CDR3 DNA reads TGTGCCAGCTCACGGACAGCTAGCTCCTACAATGAGCAGTTCTTC. Translated, it gives CASSRTASSYNEQFF.

This chain links TRBV9 with TRBJ1-1; 7 nucleotides match TRBD1. Germline V gives CDR1 SGDLS, CDR2 YYNGEE. J gave up 0 bases and V 2 bases, and 4 bases lay outside the gene matches. CDR3 size: 15 residues. CDR3 bases: TGTGCCAGCAGCGTTGGGACAGCATTGAACACTGAAGCTTTCTTT. Protein product: CASSVGTALNTEAFF. The variable domain in full, with the rest retrieved from reference TRBV9 and TRBJ1-1, is DSGVTQTPKHLITATGQRVTLRCSPRSGDLSVYWYQQSLDQGLQFLIQYYNGEERAKGNILERFSAQQFPDLHSELNLSSLELGDSALYFCASSVGTALNTEAFFGQGTRLTVV.

This clone has a single count. The V and J genes are TRBV5-6 and TRBJ2-2; D is unclear. The CDR3 spans 16 residues. The germline V gene has CDR1 SGHDT and CDR2 YYEEEE. V shed 4 bases and J shed 6 bases, with 19 bases lying between them. CDR3 DNA sequence: TGTGCCAGCAGCCCCGATAACCCGGTCCGGGCCGGGGAGCTGTTTTTT. Translated: CASSPDNPVRAGELFF.

The chain couples TRBV27 to TRBJ2-7; tentative D call: TRBD2 (5 bases). V dropped 7 bases and J dropped 3 bases, with 16 bases sitting between them. The V gene's germline CDR1 is MNHEY and CDR2 SMNVEV (reference sequence). The CDR3 runs to 14 residues. The CDR3 nucleotides read TGTGCCAGCATGTTTTCGGGGAAGGGCTACGAGCAGTACTTC. This codes for CASMFSGKGYEQYF.

The V call is TRBV5-1, the J call TRBJ2-7, with TRBD1 identical over 9 bases. The CDR3 consists of 16 residues. Trimming cost V 0 bases and J 2 bases; bases outside gene matches: 6. In germline, CDR1 is SGHRS, CDR2 YFSETQ. The CDR3 sequence: CASSLGTGGATYEQYF. Here the CDR3 DNA reads TGCGCCAGCAGCTTGGGTACAGGGGGCGCAACCTACGAGCAGTACTTC.

The chain is built from TRBV18 and TRBJ2-1; TRBD1 agrees at 7 bases. Germline values: CDR1 KGHSH, CDR2 LQKENI. This CDR3 is 14 amino acids long. Trimming at V came to 6 bases and at J to 7 bases, leaving 9 bases not matched to a gene. For the CDR3, the DNA is TGTGCCAGCTCGCTTAACCGACAGGGTAATGAGCAGTTCTTC. It encodes CASSLNRQGNEQFF.